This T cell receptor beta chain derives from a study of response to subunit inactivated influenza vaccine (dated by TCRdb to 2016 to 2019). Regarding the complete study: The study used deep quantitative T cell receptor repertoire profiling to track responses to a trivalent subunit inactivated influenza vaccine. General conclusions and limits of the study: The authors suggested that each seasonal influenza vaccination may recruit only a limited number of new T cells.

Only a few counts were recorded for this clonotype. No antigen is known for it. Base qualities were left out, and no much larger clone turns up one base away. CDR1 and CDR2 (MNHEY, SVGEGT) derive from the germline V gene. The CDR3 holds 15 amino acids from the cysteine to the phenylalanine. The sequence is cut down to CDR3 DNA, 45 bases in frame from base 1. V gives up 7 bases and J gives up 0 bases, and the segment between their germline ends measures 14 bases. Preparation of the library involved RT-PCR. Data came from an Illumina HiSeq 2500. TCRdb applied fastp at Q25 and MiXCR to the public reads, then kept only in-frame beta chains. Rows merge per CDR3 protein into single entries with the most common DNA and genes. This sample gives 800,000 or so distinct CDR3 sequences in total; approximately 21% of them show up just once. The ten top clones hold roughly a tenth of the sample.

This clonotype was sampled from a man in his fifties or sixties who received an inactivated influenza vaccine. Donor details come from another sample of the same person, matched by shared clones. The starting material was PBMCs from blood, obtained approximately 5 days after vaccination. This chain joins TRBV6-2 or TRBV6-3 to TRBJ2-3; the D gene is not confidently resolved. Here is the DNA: TGTGCCAGCAATAACGGCCGCCCAAGCACAGATACGCAGTATTTT. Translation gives CASNNGRPSTDTQYF.